This TCR beta chain is from a study of blood T cell repertoires in COVID-19 (dated by TCRdb to 2020 to 2022). Regarding the research as a whole: Samples from collaborators originated in the United States, Italy and Spain and spanned both the acute and convalescent phases of COVID-19. The samples were drawn from the first 160 participants of the ongoing ImmuneRACE study and from 1,254 subjects provided by 6 global collaborators. The sample metadata nearly always contained a de-identified subject ID, COVID-19 status, age in years and sex. The repertoires were released in a freely available public database intended as a resource for research on the immune response to SARS-CoV-2. The prospective study material was composed of cDNA or gDNA derived from T cells, B-cell-depleted T cells, or PBMCs. Subjects who had been exposed to COVID-19, were actively infected with it, or had recovered from it provided the deeply sampled blood TCRbeta repertoires that made up the dataset. Where available, HLA class I and class II types were taken from metadata supplied by the sample provider and were not determined by assay-based typing. Paper-wide results and their limitations: How much clinical and demographic metadata was included differed by source and by participant, and the metadata was provided uncurated.

TCRbeta CDR3 regions were amplified from genomic DNA by means of the immunoSEQ Assay, a bias-controlled multiplex PCR. Concerning the study's data processing: Within the assay, amplification of reference gene primers was used to estimate how many nucleated cells each sample contained. To quantify the absolute abundance of each unique TCRbeta CDR3 rearrangement, sequence reads were collapsed and filtered. For each sample, productive Simpson clonality was calculated as the square root of Simpson's diversity index over productive rearrangements. TCRdb took this table from immuneACCESS and kept in-frame rearrangements with V and J called. Such tables lack part of the clones; where checked against another copy, unresolved V genes explain under half of the gap, and the rest is unexplained. That table furnishes V, J and clone size, whereas the DNA furnished D and trimming. Across this sample there are a few hundred thousand clones, with approximately 86% seen only once. 3.8% of the sample rests with the top ten.

The germline V gene (reference sequence) specifies MNHEY as CDR1 and SMNVEV as CDR2. The germline ends are 15 bases apart after V is trimmed by 3 bases and J by 6 bases. Reading from cysteine to phenylalanine, the CDR3 counts 15 amino acids. Solely the CDR3 DNA is kept, with 45 bases framed from the first base. In the prospective study, participants were 18 to 89 years old, resided in 25 or so geographic areas of the United States, and were enrolled through a virtual design. Cohort assignment in the prospective study relied on participant-reported clinical history from a screening survey and a study questionnaire. Mobile phlebotomists in the prospective study collected whole blood, serum and a nasopharyngeal or oropharyngeal swab from every participant. Participants in the prospective study had the option to provide additional blood draws and questionnaires over a roughly two-month period. Before DNA extraction, blood samples from the prospective study were shipped at room temperature or frozen.

Note on this clone: The antigen it recognizes is unknown. Nothing much larger sits one base from this clone, and base qualities are not available.

The TCR was taken from a woman aged 40 to 50 with acute COVID-19. The chain employs TRBV27 and TRBJ1-5; the D segment could be TRBD1, given 6 matching bases. Sequencing input: PBMCs or T cells enriched from blood (not recorded which). The CDR3 loop reads CASSFRQGLGQPQHF. The DNA reads TGTGCCAGCAGTTTCCGGCAGGGGTTGGGTCAGCCCCAGCATTTT.